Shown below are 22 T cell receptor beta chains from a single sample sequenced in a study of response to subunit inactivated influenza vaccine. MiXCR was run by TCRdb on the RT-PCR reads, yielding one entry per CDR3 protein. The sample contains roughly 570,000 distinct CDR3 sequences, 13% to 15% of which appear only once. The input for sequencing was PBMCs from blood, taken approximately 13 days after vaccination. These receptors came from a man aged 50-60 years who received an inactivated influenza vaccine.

The CDR3 sequence is CASSPEGPLIGPQHF. DNA of the CDR3: TGTGCCAGCAGTCCAGAGGGGCCTTTAATCGGACCCCAGCATTTT. The gene calls are TRBV6-2 or TRBV6-3 and TRBJ1-5; D possibly corresponds to TRBD1 (5 bases). V was trimmed by 5 bases and J by 10 bases, leaving 21 bases between them. The CDR3 has 15 residues. Germline V lookup: CDR1 MNHEY, CDR2 SVGEGT.

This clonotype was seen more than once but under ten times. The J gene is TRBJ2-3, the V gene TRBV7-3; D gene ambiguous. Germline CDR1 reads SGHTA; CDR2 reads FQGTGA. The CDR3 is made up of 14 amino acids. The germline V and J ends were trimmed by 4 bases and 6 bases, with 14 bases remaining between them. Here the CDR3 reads CASSYRTPADTQYF. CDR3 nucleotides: TGTGCCAGCAGCTATCGGACCCCGGCGGATACGCAGTATTTT.

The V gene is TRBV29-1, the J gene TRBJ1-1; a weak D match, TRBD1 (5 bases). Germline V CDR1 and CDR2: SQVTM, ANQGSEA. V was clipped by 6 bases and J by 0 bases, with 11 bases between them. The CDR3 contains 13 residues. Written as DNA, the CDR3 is TGCAGCGTCGTCGAGGGACTGAACACTGAAGCTTTCTTT. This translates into CSVVEGLNTEAFF.

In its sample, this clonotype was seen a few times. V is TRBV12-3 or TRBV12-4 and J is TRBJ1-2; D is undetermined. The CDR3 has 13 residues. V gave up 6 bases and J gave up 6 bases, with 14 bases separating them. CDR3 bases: TGTGCCAGCAGCCTGGGTAGAGATCATGGCTACACCTTC. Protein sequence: CASSLGRDHGYTF.

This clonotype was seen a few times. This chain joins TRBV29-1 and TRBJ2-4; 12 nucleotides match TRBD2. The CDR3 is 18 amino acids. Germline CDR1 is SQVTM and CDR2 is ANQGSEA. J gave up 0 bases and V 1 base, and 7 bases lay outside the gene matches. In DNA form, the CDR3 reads TGCAGCGTTGAAGCCGTGGGACTAGCGGGTGTAGCCAAAAACATTCAGTACTTC. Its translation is CSVEAVGLAGVAKNIQYF.

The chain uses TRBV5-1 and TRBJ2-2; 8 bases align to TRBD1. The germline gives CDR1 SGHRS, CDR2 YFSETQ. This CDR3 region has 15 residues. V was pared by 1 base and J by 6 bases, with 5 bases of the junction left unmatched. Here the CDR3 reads CASSLTRQGSGELFF. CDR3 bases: TGCGCCAGCAGCTTGACGAGACAGGGGTCCGGGGAGCTGTTTTTT.

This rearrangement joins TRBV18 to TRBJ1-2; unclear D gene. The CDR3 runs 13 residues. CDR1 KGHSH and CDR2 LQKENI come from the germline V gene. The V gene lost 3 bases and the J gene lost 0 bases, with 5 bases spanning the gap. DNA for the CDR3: TGTGCCAGCTCACCGACACCTAACTATGGCTACACCTTC. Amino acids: CASSPTPNYGYTF. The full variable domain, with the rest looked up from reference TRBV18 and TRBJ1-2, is NAGVMQNPRHLVRRRGQEARLRCSPMKGHSHVYWYRQLPEEGLKFMVYLQKENIIDESGMPKERFSAEFPKEGPSILRIQQVVRGDSAAYFCASSPTPNYGYTFGSGTRLTVV.

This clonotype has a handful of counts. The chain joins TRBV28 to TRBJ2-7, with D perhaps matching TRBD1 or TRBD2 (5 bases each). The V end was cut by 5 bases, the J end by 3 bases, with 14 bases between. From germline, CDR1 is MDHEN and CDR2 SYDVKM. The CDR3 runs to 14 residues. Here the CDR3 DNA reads TGTGCCAGCAGTAACCGGGACGGACTCTACGAGCAGTACTTC. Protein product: CASSNRDGLYEQYF.

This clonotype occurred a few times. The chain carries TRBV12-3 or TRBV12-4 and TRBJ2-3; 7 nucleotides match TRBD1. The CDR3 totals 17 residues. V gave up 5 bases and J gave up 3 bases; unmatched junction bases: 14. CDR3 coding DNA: TGTGCCAGCAGTAAGTTCCGGGACAGTAGTTCGACAGATACGCAGTATTTT. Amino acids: CASSKFRDSSSTDTQYF.

The CDR3 spells CASSQEGTSGSYEQYF. The CDR3 DNA follows: TGTGCCAGCAGCCAAGAGGGGACTAGCGGGAGTTACGAGCAGTACTTC. The chain has TRBV4-2 and TRBJ2-7, with TRBD2 matching 14 bases. This CDR3 is 16 amino acids long. The V segment lost 0 bases and the J segment 4 bases; nucleotides outside the gene matches: 2. From germline, CDR1 is LGHNA and CDR2 YNFKEQ.

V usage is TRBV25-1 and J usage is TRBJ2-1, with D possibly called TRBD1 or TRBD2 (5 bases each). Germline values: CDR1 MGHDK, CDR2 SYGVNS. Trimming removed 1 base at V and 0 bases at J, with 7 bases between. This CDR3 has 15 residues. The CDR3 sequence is CASSEFGGSYNEQFF. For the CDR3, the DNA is TGTGCCAGCAGTGAATTTGGGGGCTCCTACAATGAGCAGTTCTTC.

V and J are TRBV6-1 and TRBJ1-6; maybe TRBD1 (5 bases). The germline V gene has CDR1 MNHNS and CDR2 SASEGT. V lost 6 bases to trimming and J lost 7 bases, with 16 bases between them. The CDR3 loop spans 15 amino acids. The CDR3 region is CASRAGEGKNSPLHF. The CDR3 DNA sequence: TGTGCCAGCAGGGCCGGGGAGGGGAAGAATTCACCCCTCCACTTT.

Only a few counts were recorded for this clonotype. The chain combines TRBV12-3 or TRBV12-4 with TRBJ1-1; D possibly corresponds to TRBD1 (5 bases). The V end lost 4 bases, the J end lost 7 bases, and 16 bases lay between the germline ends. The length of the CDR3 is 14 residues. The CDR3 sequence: CASSSTANWGEAFF. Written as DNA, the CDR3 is TGTGCCAGCAGTTCGACAGCGAATTGGGGTGAAGCTTTCTTT.

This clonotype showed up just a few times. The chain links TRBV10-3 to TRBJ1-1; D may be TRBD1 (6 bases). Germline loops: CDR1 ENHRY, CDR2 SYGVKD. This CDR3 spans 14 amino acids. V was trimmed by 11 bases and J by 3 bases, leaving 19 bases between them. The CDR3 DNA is TGTGCCCCTCAGGGGCAGGGATCTGACACTGAAGCTTTCTTT. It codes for CAPQGQGSDTEAFF.

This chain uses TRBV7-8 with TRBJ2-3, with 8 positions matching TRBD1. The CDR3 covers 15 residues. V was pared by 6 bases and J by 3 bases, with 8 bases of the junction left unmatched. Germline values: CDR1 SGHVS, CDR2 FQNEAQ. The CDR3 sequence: CASRSGTGRTDTQYF. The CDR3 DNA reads TGTGCCAGCAGGTCCGGGACAGGAAGAACAGATACGCAGTATTTT.

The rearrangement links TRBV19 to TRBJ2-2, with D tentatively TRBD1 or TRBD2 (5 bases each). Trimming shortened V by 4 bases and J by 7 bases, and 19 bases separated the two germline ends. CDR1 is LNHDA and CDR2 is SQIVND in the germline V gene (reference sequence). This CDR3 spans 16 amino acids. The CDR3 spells CASSTYRDPPVGELFF. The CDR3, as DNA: TGTGCCAGTAGTACCTATCGGGACCCCCCGGTCGGGGAGCTGTTTTTT.

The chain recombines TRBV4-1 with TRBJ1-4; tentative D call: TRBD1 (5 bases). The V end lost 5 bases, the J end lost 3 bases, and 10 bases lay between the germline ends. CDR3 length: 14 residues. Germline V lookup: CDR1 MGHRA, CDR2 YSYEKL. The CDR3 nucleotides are TGCGCCAGCAGCTCAGGGCCGCCTAATGAAAAACTGTTTTTT. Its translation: CASSSGPPNEKLFF.

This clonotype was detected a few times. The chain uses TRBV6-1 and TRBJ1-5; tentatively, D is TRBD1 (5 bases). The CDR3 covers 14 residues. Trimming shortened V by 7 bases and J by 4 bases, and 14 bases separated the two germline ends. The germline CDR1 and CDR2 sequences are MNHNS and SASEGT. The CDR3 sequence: CASNSQGWNQPQHF. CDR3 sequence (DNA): TGTGCCAGCAACTCGCAGGGTTGGAATCAGCCCCAGCATTTT.

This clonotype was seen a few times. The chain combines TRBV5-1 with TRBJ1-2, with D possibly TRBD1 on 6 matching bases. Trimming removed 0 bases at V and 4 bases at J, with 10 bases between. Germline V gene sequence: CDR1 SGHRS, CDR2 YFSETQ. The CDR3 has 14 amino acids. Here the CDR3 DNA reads TGCGCCAGCAGCTTGGTACAGGGTGGCTATGGCTACACCTTC. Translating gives CASSLVQGGYGYTF. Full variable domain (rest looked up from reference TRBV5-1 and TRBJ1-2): KAGVTQTPRYLIKTRGQQVTLSCSPISGHRSVSWYQQTPGQGLQFLFEYFSETQRNKGNFPGRFSGRQFSNSRSEMNVSTLELGDSALYLCASSLVQGGYGYTFGSGTRLTVV.

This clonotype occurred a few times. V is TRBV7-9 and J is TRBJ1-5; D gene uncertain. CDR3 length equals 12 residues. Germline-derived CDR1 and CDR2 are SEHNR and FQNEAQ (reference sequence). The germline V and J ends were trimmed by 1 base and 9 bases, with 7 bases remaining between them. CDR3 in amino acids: CASSLGPRPQHF. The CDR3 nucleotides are TGTGCCAGCAGCTTAGGACCTAGGCCCCAGCATTTT. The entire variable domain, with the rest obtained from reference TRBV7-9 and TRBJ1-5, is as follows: DTGVSQNPRHKITKRGQNVTFRCDPISEHNRLYWYRQTLGQGPEFLTYFQNEAQLEKSRLLSDRFSAERPKGSFSTLEIQRTEQGDSAMYLCASSLGPRPQHFGDGTRLSIL.

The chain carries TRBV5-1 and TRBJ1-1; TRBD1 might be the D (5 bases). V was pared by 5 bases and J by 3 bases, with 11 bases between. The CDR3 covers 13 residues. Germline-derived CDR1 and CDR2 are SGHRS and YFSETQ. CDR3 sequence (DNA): TGCGCCAGCAGTGAGCAGGGCTACACTGAAGCTTTCTTT. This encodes CASSEQGYTEAFF.

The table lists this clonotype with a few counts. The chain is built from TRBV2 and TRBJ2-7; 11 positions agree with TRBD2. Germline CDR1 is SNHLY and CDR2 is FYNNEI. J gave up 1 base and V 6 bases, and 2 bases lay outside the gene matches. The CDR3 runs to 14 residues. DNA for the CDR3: TGTGCCAGCAGACTAGCGGGGGCTTCCTACGAGCAGTACTTC. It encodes CASRLAGASYEQYF.